This passage covers 6 T cell receptor beta chains from one sample sequenced in a study of blood T cell repertoires in COVID-19. The protocol was immunoSEQ multiplex PCR, while the TCRdb copy is restricted to in-frame clones and leaves out a portion. The sample has a few hundred thousand clones; 84% are singletons. Sequencing was carried out using peripheral blood. The receptors here all came from a woman aged 40-49 years who had recovered from COVID-19.

This chain connects TRBV5-1 to TRBJ2-3, with TRBD2 as a possible D gene (6 bases). The CDR3 length is 15 residues. V dropped 6 bases and J dropped 1 base, with 15 bases sitting between them. CDR1 is SGHRS, CDR2 YFSETQ, per germline. CDR3 coding DNA: TGCGCCAGCACCGTACTAGAGCGGGGCACAGATACGCAGTATTTT. Protein: CASTVLERGTDTQYF.

This chain connects TRBV6-2 or TRBV6-3 to TRBJ2-7; possible D gene TRBD1, 6 bases. The V end was cut by 2 bases, the J end by 0 bases, with 11 bases between. Germline CDR1 is MNHEY and CDR2 is SVGEGT. The CDR3 is 15 amino acids. The DNA of the CDR3 is TGTGCCAGCAGTTACCCGGGACACTCCTCCTACGAGCAGTACTTC. Protein sequence: CASSYPGHSSYEQYF.

The gene calls are TRBV20-1 and TRBJ2-1; TRBD1 matches at 10 bases. The ends lost 3 bases at V and 6 bases at J; junction bases unmatched: 11. The CDR3 has 16 amino acids. Germline CDR1 is DFQATT and CDR2 is SNEGSKA (reference sequence). The CDR3 DNA follows: TGCAGTGCTAGTACTATCCGGGACAGGGGTAGCAATGAGCAGTTCTTC. Protein product: CSASTIRDRGSNEQFF.

The chain joins TRBV30 to TRBJ1-6; D may be TRBD1 (5 bases). Germline V gene lookup returns CDR1 GTSNPN and CDR2 SVGIG (reference sequence). The CDR3 is 18 residues long. V dropped 4 bases and J dropped 0 bases, with 19 bases sitting between them. CDR3 amino acids: CAWTPGWGRSSYNSPLHF. The CDR3 nucleotides read TGTGCCTGGACCCCCGGGTGGGGCAGAAGCTCCTATAATTCACCCCTCCACTTT.

V is TRBV3-1 (or the pseudogene TRBV3-2) and J is TRBJ1-1; maybe TRBD1 (6 bases). Germline assignment: CDR1 LGHDT and CDR2 YNNKEL (reference sequence). The CDR3 contains 13 residues. The ends were cut back, 2 bases at V and 4 bases at J, with 8 bases in the middle. In nucleotides, the CDR3 is TGTGCCAGCAGCCAAACAGGGATCACTGAAGCTTTCTTT. This codes for CASSQTGITEAFF.

This clone was seen a single time. The rearrangement links TRBV28 to TRBJ2-2; a weak D match, TRBD1 (6 bases). The germline V gene has CDR1 MDHEN and CDR2 SYDVKM. This CDR3 region has 16 residues. Trimming cost V 3 bases and J 4 bases, with 15 bases left between them. The CDR3 DNA is TGTGCCAGCAGTTTTAGGACAGCAGGTTCCACCGGGGAGCTGTTTTTT. Translation: CASSFRTAGSTGELFF.